The clone carrying this TCR beta chain was detected a few times. As yet, its antigen is unknown. Study-wide results and limits: In terms of TCR gene usage, tumor memory CD4+ T cells clustered together with blood and lymph node memory CD4+ cells, as well as with lymph node naive CD4+ cells. Larger-cohort validation covered only one TCR beta V-J rearrangement. Tumor Tregs overlapped most with tumor, then blood, naive CD4+ cells.

Germline CDR1 DFQATT, CDR2 SNEGSKA (reference sequence). The ends were cut back, 4 bases at V and 3 bases at J, with 12 bases in the middle. The CDR3 is made up of 14 amino acids. Semi-nested PCR with Nested Universal Primer A followed constant-region reverse priming of full-length variable regions. TCRdb re-analysed the 5' RACE reads in MiXCR, keeping a single row per CDR3 protein. There are around 30,000 distinct CDR3 sequences in the sample; about 25% occur only once, and roughly 4% lies in the top ten. The sample consisted of naive CD4+ T cells sorted from a lymph node. The subset here: naive CD4+ T cells, CD4+CD45RA+CD25-. The clonotype was recovered from a female donor with breast cancer. This chain links TRBV20-1 with TRBJ2-2; D unclear. This CDR3 reads CSANGVGYTGELFF. The CDR3 DNA sequence: TGCAGTGCTAATGGAGTGGGTTACACCGGGGAGCTGTTTTTT.